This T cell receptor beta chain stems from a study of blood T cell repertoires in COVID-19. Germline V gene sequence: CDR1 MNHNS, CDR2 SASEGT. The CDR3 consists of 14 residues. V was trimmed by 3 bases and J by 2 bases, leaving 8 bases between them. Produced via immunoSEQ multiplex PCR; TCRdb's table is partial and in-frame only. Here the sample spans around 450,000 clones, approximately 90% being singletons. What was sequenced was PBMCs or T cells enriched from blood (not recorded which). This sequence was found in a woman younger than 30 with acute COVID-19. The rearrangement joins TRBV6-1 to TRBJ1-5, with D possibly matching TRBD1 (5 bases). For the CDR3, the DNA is TGTGCCAGCAGTGACAGGGCTGGCAATCAGCCCCAGCATTTT. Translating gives CASSDRAGNQPQHF.